These 16 T cell receptor beta chains were all obtained from the same sample, sequenced in a study of tumor-infiltrating lymphocytes in oesophageal squamous cell carcinoma. TCRdb re-analysed the PCR reads in MiXCR, keeping a single row per CDR3 protein. The table includes approximately 17,000 distinct CDR3 sequences, 44% detected once. The sequenced material came from blood. Receptors originate from a female donor with esophageal squamous cell carcinoma.

There are a few counts of this clonotype. The chain joins TRBV15 to TRBJ2-7; D perhaps matches TRBD2 (6 bases). V was cut by 1 base and J by 5 bases, with 15 bases left in between. CDR1 and CDR2 from the germline V gene are LNHNV and YYDKDF (reference sequence). The length of the CDR3 is 15 residues. The CDR3 DNA reads TGTGCCACCAGCAGAGTAACCGGGAGCCCCCACGAGCAGTACTTC. This gives the protein CATSRVTGSPHEQYF.

This clonotype was counted many times. V is TRBV2 and J is TRBJ1-5; D is unclear. The germline CDR1 and CDR2 sequences are SNHLY and FYNNEI. CDR3 size: 15 residues. V was shortened by 6 bases and J by 4 bases, with 16 bases between the two germline ends. CDR3 bases: TGTGCCAGCAGCAACCGGGCACAAAGTAATCAGCCCCAGCATTTT. Its protein product is CASSNRAQSNQPQHF.

The genes are TRBV10-1 and TRBJ2-3; D gene unclear. The CDR3 contains 14 residues. The V gene lost 5 bases and the J gene lost 2 bases, with 11 bases spanning the gap. Germline CDR1 reads WNHNN; CDR2 reads SYGVQD (reference sequence). CDR3 amino acids: CASSNRLNTDTQYF. For the CDR3, the DNA is TGCGCCAGCAGTAATCGACTGAACACAGATACGCAGTATTTT.

This clonotype was seen a handful of times. A much larger clone sits a single nucleotide away, making a read error possible. This sequence joins TRBV5-1 and TRBJ2-7; 9 bases line up with TRBD1. The V gene end was trimmed by 4 bases and the J gene end by 7 bases; junction bases not matched to a gene: 12. The CDR3 has 15 residues. Germline V lookup: CDR1 SGHRS, CDR2 YFSETQ. CDR3 in amino acids: CASSQGQGIENEQYF. The CDR3 DNA is TGCGCCAGCAGCCAGGGACAGGGAATAGAAAATGAGCAGTACTTC.

The sample holds a few counts of this clonotype. The rearrangement uses TRBV4-1 and TRBJ2-7; 9 bases agree with TRBD2. The junction had 8 bases not matched to a gene; V was cut back by 0 bases and J by 5 bases. There are 16 residues in the CDR3. Germline V gene lookup returns CDR1 MGHRA and CDR2 YSYEKL. The CDR3 region is CASSQEFAGGPDEQYF. CDR3 bases: TGCGCCAGCAGCCAAGAGTTCGCGGGAGGGCCCGACGAGCAGTACTTC.

V and J are TRBV7-6 and TRBJ2-5, with D uncertain. Looked up from germline, CDR1 is SGHVS and CDR2 is FNYEAQ. The CDR3 contains 12 residues. The V end lost 0 bases, the J end lost 7 bases, and 6 bases lay between the germline ends. The CDR3 nucleotides are TGTGCCAGCAGCTTAGCGGTGGGGACCCAGTACTTC. Its protein is CASSLAVGTQYF. Filled out from reference TRBV7-6 and TRBJ2-5, the complete variable domain reads GAGVSQSPRYKVTKRGQDVALRCDPISGHVSLYWYRQALGQGPEFLTYFNYEAQQDKSGLPNDRFSAERPEGSISTLTIQRTEQRDSAMYRCASSLAVGTQYFGPGTRLLVL.

This clonotype is deemed medium-sized. V gene TRBV7-2 combines with J gene TRBJ2-3; no definite D call. The J call may be incorrect, as the DNA end agrees better with TRBJ2-7. The germline V gene has CDR1 SGHTA and CDR2 FQGNSA. The CDR3 is made up of 15 amino acids. CDR3 sequence reads: CASTLSWARTYEQYF. The CDR3, as DNA: TGTGCCAGCACCCTCTCATGGGCGAGAACCTACGAGCAGTACTTC.

This chain links TRBV7-6 with TRBJ1-5; D possibly corresponds to TRBD1 (6 bases). Trimming took 3 bases from V and 5 from J, leaving 11 bases between them. Germline V gene lookup returns CDR1 SGHVS and CDR2 FNYEAQ. The CDR3 runs 14 residues. The CDR3 DNA follows: TGTGCCAGCAGCTTGCAGGGGACGGATCAGCCCCAGCATTTT. It encodes CASSLQGTDQPQHF.

The CDR3 sequence: CASSRRDRGASEQYF. For the CDR3, the DNA is TGTGCCAGCAGCAGACGGGACAGGGGGGCCTCCGAGCAGTACTTC. This chain links TRBV12-3 or TRBV12-4 with TRBJ2-7; 11 bases map to TRBD1. The V and J ends lost 6 bases and 6 bases, in that order; junction bases with no gene match: 10. The CDR3 has 15 residues.

About this clonotype: This may be a read error: a much more frequent sequence differs by one nucleotide. This is likely a read error, given that the CDR3 carries no conserved phenylalanine or tryptophan at its end. The DNA is omitted, as the CDR3 cannot be located on it reliably, and the CDR3 follows TCRdb's listing. The chain links TRBV6-1 to TRBJ1-3. The CDR3 spans 8 residues, counting both ends. Germline CDR1 reads MNHNS; CDR2 reads SASEGT. The CDR3 loop is CASSESTG.

The chain couples TRBV28 to TRBJ2-6; D is undetermined. Germline lookup yields CDR1 MDHEN and CDR2 SYDVKM. This CDR3 comprises 15 residues. V lost 4 bases to trimming and J lost 2 bases, with 9 bases between them. The CDR3 coding sequence is TGTGCCAGCAGTTCAACAAAGCCTGGGGCCAACGTCCTGACTTTC. Its protein product is CASSSTKPGANVLTF.

CDR3 sequence (DNA): TGTGCCAGCAGTTTAGCGGCAGGACCCTACGAGCAGTACTTC. Translating gives CASSLAAGPYEQYF. V usage is TRBV12-3 or TRBV12-4 and J usage is TRBJ2-6, with D unresolved. Gene TRBJ2-7 matches the end of the DNA better, so the J call may be wrong. This CDR3 region has 14 residues.

V gene TRBV7-8 combines with J gene TRBJ2-7; 7 positions agree with TRBD2. Germline CDR1 and CDR2: SGHVS and FQNEAQ. The J segment lost 0 bases and the V segment lost 4 bases, leaving 9 bases of the junction unmatched. The CDR3 spans 16 residues. The CDR3 DNA is TGTGCCAGCAGCTCACAGAGCGGGATGTACTCCTACGAGCAGTACTTC. Amino acid sequence: CASSSQSGMYSYEQYF.

A few counts support this clonotype. V gene TRBV7-2 combines with J gene TRBJ1-1; 7 nucleotides agree with TRBD1. J gave up 2 bases and V 5 bases, and 8 bases lay outside the gene matches. Looked up from germline, CDR1 is SGHTA and CDR2 is FQGNSA. CDR3 length equals 15 residues. This chain's CDR3 is CASSQLGQLNTEAFF. CDR3 nucleotides: TGTGCCAGCAGCCAACTGGGACAGCTTAACACTGAAGCTTTCTTT.

The J gene is TRBJ2-3, the V gene TRBV6-8; no clear D gene. The J call could be wrong; TRBJ2-7 is a better fit for the DNA end. The CDR3 extends over 14 amino acids. Germline CDR1 MNHGY, CDR2 SAAAGT. CDR3: CASSYGLSTYEQYF. The CDR3 nucleotides are TGTGCCAGCAGTTACGGTCTAAGTACCTACGAGCAGTACTTC.

This clonotype has at least ten counts. The chain has TRBV7-2 and TRBJ2-5; 11 bases match TRBD2. After removal of 0 bases from V and 4 bases from J, the junction contained 1 base not matched to a gene. The CDR3 extends over 15 amino acids. Per germline, CDR1 SGHTA and CDR2 FQGNSA. The CDR3 spells CASSLATSGGETQYF. The CDR3 DNA reads TGTGCCAGCAGCTTAGCAACTAGCGGGGGAGAGACCCAGTACTTC.